The 3 T cell receptor beta chains below all came from one sample that was sequenced in a study of T cell responses to AZD1222 COVID-19 vaccine. Method: immunoSEQ multiplex PCR; TCRdb's copy keeps in-frame clones and lacks some. This table has approximately 180,000 clones, 85% to 95% appearing once. The source material was peripheral blood, sampled on day 0 of AZD1222 vaccination. The receptors stem from an adult in good health.

The chain uses TRBV14 and TRBJ2-7; D gene uncertain. Germline V gene lookup returns CDR1 SGHDN and CDR2 FVKESK. CDR3 length: 12 amino acids. The V end was cut by 0 bases, the J end by 3 bases, with 3 bases between. The CDR3 DNA follows: TGTGCCAGCAGCCAAGATGGCTACGAGCAGTACTTC. Amino acid sequence: CASSQDGYEQYF.

Concerning this clone: Possible read error: a much larger clone is one base away. This sequence joins TRBV28 and TRBJ2-5; D remains ambiguous. The V and J ends lost 6 bases and 0 bases respectively, with 2 bases between them. Germline CDR1 and CDR2: MDHEN and SYDVKM. CDR3 length: 11 residues. The CDR3 DNA sequence: TGTGCCAGCAGCCACCAAGAGACCCAGTACTTC. This codes for CASSHQETQYF. The full variable domain, completed using reference TRBV28 and TRBJ2-5, is DVKVTQSSRYLVKRTGEKVFLECVQDMDHENMFWYRQDPGLGLRLIYFSYDVKMKEKGDIPEGYSVSREKKERFSLILESASTNQTSMYLCASSHQETQYFGPGTRLLVL.

This chain joins TRBV28 and TRBJ1-2; D is undetermined. The CDR3 runs to 13 residues. Trimming took off 5 bases at V and 6 bases at J, with 13 bases between the two ends. Germline V gene sequence: CDR1 MDHEN, CDR2 SYDVKM. In DNA, the CDR3 is TGTGCCAGCAGTATACAGATGTTGCATGGCTACACCTTC. It codes for CASSIQMLHGYTF.